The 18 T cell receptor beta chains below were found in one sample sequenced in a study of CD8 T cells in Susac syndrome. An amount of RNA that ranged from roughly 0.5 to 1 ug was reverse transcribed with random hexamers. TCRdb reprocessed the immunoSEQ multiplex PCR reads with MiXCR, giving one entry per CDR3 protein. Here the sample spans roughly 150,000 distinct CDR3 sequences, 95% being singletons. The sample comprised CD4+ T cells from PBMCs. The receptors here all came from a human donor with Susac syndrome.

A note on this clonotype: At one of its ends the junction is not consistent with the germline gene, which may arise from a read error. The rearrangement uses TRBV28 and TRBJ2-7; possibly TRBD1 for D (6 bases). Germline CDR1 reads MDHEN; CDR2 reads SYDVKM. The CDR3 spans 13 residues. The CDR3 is CASRSGEGYEQYF. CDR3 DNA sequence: TGTGCTAGCAGGTCAGGGGAAGGCTACGAGCAGTACTTC. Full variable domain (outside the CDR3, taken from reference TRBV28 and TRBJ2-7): DVKVTQSSRYLVKRTGEKVFLECVQDMDHENMFWYRQDPGLGLRLIYFSYDVKMKEKGDIPEGYSVSREKKERFSLILESASTNQTSMYLCASRSGEGYEQYFGPGTRLTVT.

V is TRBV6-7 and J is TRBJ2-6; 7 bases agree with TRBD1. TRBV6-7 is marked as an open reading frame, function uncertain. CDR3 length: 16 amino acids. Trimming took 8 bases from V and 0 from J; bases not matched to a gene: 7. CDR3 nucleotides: TGTGCCAGCGGAACAGGGGAGATCTCTGGGGCCAACGTCCTGACTTTC. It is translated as CASGTGEISGANVLTF.

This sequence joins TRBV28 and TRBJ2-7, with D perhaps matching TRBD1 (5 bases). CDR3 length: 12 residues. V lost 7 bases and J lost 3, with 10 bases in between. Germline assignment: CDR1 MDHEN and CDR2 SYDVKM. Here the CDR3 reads CASTSQGYEQYF. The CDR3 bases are TGTGCCAGCACTTCCCAGGGCTACGAGCAGTACTTC.

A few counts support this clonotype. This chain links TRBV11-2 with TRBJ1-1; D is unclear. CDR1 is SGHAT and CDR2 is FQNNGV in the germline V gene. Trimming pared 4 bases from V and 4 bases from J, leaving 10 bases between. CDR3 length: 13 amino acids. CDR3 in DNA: TGTGCCAGCAGCTCCTCCGGGAGCACTGAAGCTTTCTTT. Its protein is CASSSSGSTEAFF.

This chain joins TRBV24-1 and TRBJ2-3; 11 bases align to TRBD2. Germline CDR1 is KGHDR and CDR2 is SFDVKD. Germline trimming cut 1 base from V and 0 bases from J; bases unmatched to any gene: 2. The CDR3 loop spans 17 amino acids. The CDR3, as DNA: TGTGCCACCAGTGATTTTGGGACTAGCGGTAGCACAGATACGCAGTATTTT. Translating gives CATSDFGTSGSTDTQYF.

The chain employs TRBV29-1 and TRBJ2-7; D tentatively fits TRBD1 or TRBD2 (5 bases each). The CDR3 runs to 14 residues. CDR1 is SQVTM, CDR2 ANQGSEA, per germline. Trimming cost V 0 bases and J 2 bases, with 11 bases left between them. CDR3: CSVEERGSTYEQYF. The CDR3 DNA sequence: TGCAGCGTTGAAGAACGGGGCAGTACCTACGAGCAGTACTTC.

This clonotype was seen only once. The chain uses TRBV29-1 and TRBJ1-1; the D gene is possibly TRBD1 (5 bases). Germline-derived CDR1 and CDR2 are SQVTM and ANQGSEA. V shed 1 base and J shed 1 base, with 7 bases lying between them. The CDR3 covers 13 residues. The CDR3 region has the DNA TGCAGCGTTGAAGGTGGGGGGAACACTGAAGCTTTCTTT. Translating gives CSVEGGGNTEAFF.

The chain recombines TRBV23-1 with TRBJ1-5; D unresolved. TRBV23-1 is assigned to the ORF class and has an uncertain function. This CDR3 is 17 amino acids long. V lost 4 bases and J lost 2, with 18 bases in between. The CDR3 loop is CASSPSGSEVGNQPQHF. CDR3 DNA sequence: TGCGCCAGCAGTCCATCAGGATCGGAGGTGGGCAATCAGCCCCAGCATTTT.

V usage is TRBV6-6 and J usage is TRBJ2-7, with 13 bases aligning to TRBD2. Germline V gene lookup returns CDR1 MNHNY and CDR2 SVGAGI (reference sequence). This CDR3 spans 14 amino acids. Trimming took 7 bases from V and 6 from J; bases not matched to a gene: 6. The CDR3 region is CASMSTSGRGEQYF. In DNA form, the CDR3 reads TGTGCCAGCATGAGTACTAGCGGGAGGGGCGAGCAGTACTTC.

Written as DNA, the CDR3 is TGTGCCAGCAGCCCCAGGACAGCGACGCCGAAAGAGACCCAGTACTTC. Translated: CASSPRTATPKETQYF. The rearrangement joins TRBV7-6 to TRBJ2-5; tentatively, D is TRBD1 (6 bases). Trimming took 5 bases from V and 3 from J, leaving 19 bases between them. This CDR3 contains 16 residues. Germline V gives CDR1 SGHVS, CDR2 FNYEAQ. The full variable domain, its missing parts supplied by reference TRBV7-6 and TRBJ2-5, is GAGVSQSPRYKVTKRGQDVALRCDPISGHVSLYWYRQALGQGPEFLTYFNYEAQQDKSGLPNDRFSAERPEGSISTLTIQRTEQRDSAMYRCASSPRTATPKETQYFGPGTRLLVL.

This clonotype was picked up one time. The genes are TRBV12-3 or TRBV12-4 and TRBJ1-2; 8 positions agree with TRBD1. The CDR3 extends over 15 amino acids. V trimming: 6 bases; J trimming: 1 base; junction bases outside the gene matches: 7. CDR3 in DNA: TGTGCCAGCAGCCTACTGGACAGGGATAACTATGGCTACACCTTC. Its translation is CASSLLDRDNYGYTF.

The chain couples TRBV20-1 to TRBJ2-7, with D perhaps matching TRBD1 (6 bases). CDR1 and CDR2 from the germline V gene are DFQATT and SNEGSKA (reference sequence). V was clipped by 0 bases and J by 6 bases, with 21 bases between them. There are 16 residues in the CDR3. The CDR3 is CSARDSGSGVLGEQYF. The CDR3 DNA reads TGCAGTGCTAGAGATTCCGGGTCAGGGGTACTTGGCGAGCAGTACTTC.

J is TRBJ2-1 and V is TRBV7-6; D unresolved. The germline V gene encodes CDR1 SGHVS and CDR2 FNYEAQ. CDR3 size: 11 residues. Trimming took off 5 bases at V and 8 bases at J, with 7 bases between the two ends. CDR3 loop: CASSKEDEQFF. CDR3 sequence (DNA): TGTGCCAGCAGCAAAGAGGATGAGCAGTTCTTC. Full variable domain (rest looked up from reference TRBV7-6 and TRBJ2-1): GAGVSQSPRYKVTKRGQDVALRCDPISGHVSLYWYRQALGQGPEFLTYFNYEAQQDKSGLPNDRFSAERPEGSISTLTIQRTEQRDSAMYRCASSKEDEQFFGPGTRLTVL.

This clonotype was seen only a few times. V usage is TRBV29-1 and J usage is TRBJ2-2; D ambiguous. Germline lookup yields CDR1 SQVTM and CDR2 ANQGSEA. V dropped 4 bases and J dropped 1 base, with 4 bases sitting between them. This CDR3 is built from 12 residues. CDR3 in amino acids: CSVGQNTGELFF. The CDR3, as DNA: TGCAGCGTTGGGCAGAACACCGGGGAGCTGTTTTTT.

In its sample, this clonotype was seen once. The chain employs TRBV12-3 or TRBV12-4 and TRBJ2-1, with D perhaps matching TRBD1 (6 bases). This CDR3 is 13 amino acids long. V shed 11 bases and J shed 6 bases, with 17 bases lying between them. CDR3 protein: CAGTEQGSNEQFF. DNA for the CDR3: TGTGCCGGTACAGAACAGGGATCCAATGAGCAGTTCTTC.

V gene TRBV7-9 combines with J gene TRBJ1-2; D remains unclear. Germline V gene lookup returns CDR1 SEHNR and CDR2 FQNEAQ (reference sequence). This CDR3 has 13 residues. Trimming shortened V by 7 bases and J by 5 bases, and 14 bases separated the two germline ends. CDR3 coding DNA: TGTGCCAGCATGCAAGGGCAAGCGTATGGCTACACCTTC. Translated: CASMQGQAYGYTF. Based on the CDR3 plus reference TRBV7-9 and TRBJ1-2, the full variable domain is DTGVSQNPRHKITKRGQNVTFRCDPISEHNRLYWYRQTLGQGPEFLTYFQNEAQLEKSRLLSDRFSAERPKGSFSTLEIQRTEQGDSAMYLCASMQGQAYGYTFGSGTRLTVV.

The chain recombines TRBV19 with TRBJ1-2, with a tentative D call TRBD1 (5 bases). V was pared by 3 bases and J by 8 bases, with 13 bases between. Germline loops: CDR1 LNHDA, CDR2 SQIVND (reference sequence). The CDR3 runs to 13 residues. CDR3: CASSIGGSSGYTF. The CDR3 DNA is TGTGCCAGTAGTATCGGGGGGTCGAGCGGCTACACCTTC.

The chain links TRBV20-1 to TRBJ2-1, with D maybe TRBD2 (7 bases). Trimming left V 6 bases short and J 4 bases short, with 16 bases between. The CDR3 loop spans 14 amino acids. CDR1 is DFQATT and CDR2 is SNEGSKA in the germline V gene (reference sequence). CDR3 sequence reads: CSAILGGRYNEQFF. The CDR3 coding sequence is TGCAGTGCGATCTTGGGGGGGCGGTACAATGAGCAGTTCTTC.